Detailed here is one T cell receptor (beta chain). The antigen remains undetermined. The sample comes from a study of T-cell memory formation after mild COVID-19. Study results and limitations: Pre-infection memory carried some responding clones, suggesting that cross-reactive memory joined. The SARS-CoV-2 specificity of second-wave clones reaching peak at day 37 remained unverified.

In TCRdb, the 5' RACE reads were re-called with MiXCR into one record per CDR3 protein. The sample consists of about 440,000 distinct CDR3 sequences, over 15% of them appearing once. V lost 5 bases to trimming and J lost 4 bases; unmatched junction nucleotides: 18. The CDR3 has 19 residues. Sequences were obtained from PBMCs or a T cell subset sorted from them (not recorded which). This TCR came from an adult woman who had mild COVID-19 (a few samples of this study predate the infection). Cell type and time point are not known. This chain connects TRBV12-3 or TRBV12-4 to TRBJ2-1; TRBD2 matches at 9 bases. This chain's CDR3 is CASSLSLAGGPTKYNEQFF. The CDR3 DNA follows: TGTGCCAGCAGTCTCTCTCTTGCGGGAGGGCCGACAAAATACAATGAGCAGTTCTTC.